The 32 T cell receptor beta chains presented below share a single source sample, sequenced in a study of T-cell memory formation after mild COVID-19. MiXCR, applied by TCRdb to the 5' RACE reads, yields one record per CDR3 protein. The sample has hundreds of thousands of distinct CDR3 sequences, more than 15% seen once; the top ten hold 12%. The sequencing input was PBMCs or a T cell subset sorted from them (not recorded which). The receptor set was obtained from an adult woman who had mild COVID-19 (a few samples of this study predate the infection). Cell type and time point are not known.

This clonotype was detected a few times. The rearrangement joins TRBV20-1 to TRBJ1-1; 7 bases match TRBD1. Germline-derived CDR1 and CDR2 are DFQATT and SNEGSKA (reference sequence). The CDR3 runs 21 residues. Losses at the gene ends were 1 base for V and 3 bases for J; bases not matched to a gene: 26. In nucleotides, the CDR3 is TGCAGTGCTAGAGGATACCCCCTGTCGAACCAGGGGGGGGTTGTGGACACTGAAGCTTTCTTT. Protein product: CSARGYPLSNQGGVVDTEAFF.

This clonotype was counted between two and nine times. The CDR3 loop reads CASSYSLAQANNEQFF. DNA of the CDR3: TGTGCCAGCAGTTACTCGTTGGCTCAGGCGAACAATGAGCAGTTCTTC. This chain connects TRBV6-5 to TRBJ2-1; D ambiguous. The germline V gene has CDR1 MNHEY and CDR2 SVGAGI. Deletions cut 0 bases from V and 5 bases from J, with 14 bases between. The CDR3 has 16 residues.

About this clonotype itself: At one of its ends the junction is not consistent with the germline gene, which may arise from a read error. The rearrangement joins TRBV2 to TRBJ2-5; D gene ambiguous. CDR1 and CDR2 from the germline V gene are SNHLY and FYNNEI. CDR3 length equals 12 residues. DNA of the CDR3: TGTGCCAGCAGCCCCCGGCAAGAGACCAAGTACTTC. Its protein is CASSPRQETKYF.

This chain joins TRBV29-1 and TRBJ2-5, with 13 bases aligning to TRBD2. J was trimmed by 4 bases and V by 4 bases; bases with no gene match: 9. Germline CDR1 reads SQVTM; CDR2 reads ANQGSEA. The CDR3 is 16 amino acids. This chain's CDR3 is CSVGGLAGSGVETQYF. In DNA form, the CDR3 reads TGCAGCGTTGGGGGACTAGCGGGGAGCGGTGTAGAGACCCAGTACTTC.

The chain is built from TRBV11-2 and TRBJ2-7, with D perhaps TRBD2 (5 bases). Germline lookup yields CDR1 SGHAT and CDR2 FQNNGV. CDR3 size: 17 residues. Trimming stripped 1 base from V and 0 bases from J, with 16 bases between. Here the CDR3 DNA reads TGTGCCAGCAGCTTAGTGGCGGTGGGTCGGGGCTCCTACGAGCAGTACTTC. Its translation: CASSLVAVGRGSYEQYF.

The gene calls are TRBV7-6 and TRBJ1-4; possible D gene TRBD1, 5 bases. Per the germline V gene, CDR1 is SGHVS and CDR2 is FNYEAQ. Deletions cut 4 bases from V and 7 bases from J, with 19 bases between. There are 16 residues in the CDR3. For the CDR3, the DNA is TGTGCCAGCAGCTCCCAGGTCTGGGGGGAGCTTGAAAAACTGTTTTTT. Translation gives CASSSQVWGELEKLFF.

This chain joins TRBV2 and TRBJ2-3, with TRBD2 matching 8 bases. Germline CDR1 SNHLY, CDR2 FYNNEI. The ends lost 2 bases at V and 2 bases at J; junction bases unmatched: 6. There are 16 residues in the CDR3. The CDR3 DNA follows: TGTGCCAGCAGTGAAAACCTAGCGGGCCACACAGATACGCAGTATTTT. Protein product: CASSENLAGHTDTQYF.

This clonotype has a handful of counts. CDR3 nucleotide sequence: TGTGCCAGCAGCTTGTCCACAGGGCTTGGCTACACCTTC. Amino acids: CASSLSTGLGYTF. The chain uses TRBV5-6 and TRBJ1-2; D perhaps matches TRBD1 (6 bases). With 1 base removed from V and 7 bases from J, the gap between germline ends came to 11 bases. CDR3 length equals 13 residues. Germline values: CDR1 SGHDT, CDR2 YYEEEE.

This clonotype turned up a few times. The V call is TRBV7-2, the J call TRBJ2-1, with D unclear. The V end lost 3 bases, the J end lost 8 bases, and 17 bases lay between the germline ends. The CDR3 runs 15 residues. CDR1 and CDR2 (germline): SGHTA, FQGNSA. Written as DNA, the CDR3 is TGTGCCAGCAGCTTGGAACCCGCTAGGTCCCATGAGCAGTTCTTC. This codes for CASSLEPARSHEQFF.

The chain uses TRBV5-1 and TRBJ2-3; D gene unclear. Germline loops: CDR1 SGHRS, CDR2 YFSETQ. V lost 5 bases and J 4 bases, leaving 14 bases between the germline ends. The CDR3 sequence is 14 residues long. DNA for the CDR3: TGCGCCAGCAGTCGCCGTCCAGATGCAGATACGCAGTATTTT. The encoded protein is CASSRRPDADTQYF.

The chain recombines TRBV12-3 or TRBV12-4 with TRBJ2-7; D is uncertain. Trimming shortened V by 3 bases and J by 0 bases, and 6 bases separated the two germline ends. CDR3 size: 13 residues. CDR3 in DNA: TGTGCCAGCAGTTTTGACGGCTCCTACGAGCAGTACTTC. Protein: CASSFDGSYEQYF.

This CDR3 is CASSSRPGLAGGYQETQYF. CDR3 sequence (DNA): TGTGCCAGCAGCTCACGACCGGGACTAGCGGGAGGCTACCAAGAGACCCAGTACTTC. The chain combines TRBV11-3 with TRBJ2-5; 15 nucleotides line up with TRBD2. V was pared by 4 bases and J by 0 bases, with 9 bases of the junction left unmatched. The CDR3 runs 19 residues. Germline V gene sequence: CDR1 SGHNT, CDR2 YENEEA.

This sequence joins TRBV19 and TRBJ2-7; 10 bases fit TRBD1. The V segment lost 4 bases and the J segment 3 bases; nucleotides outside the gene matches: 9. The CDR3 totals 16 residues. Per the germline V gene, CDR1 is LNHDA and CDR2 is SQIVND (reference sequence). The CDR3 DNA follows: TGTGCCAGTAGTACCAACCGGGACAGGGGCGGCTACGAGCAGTACTTC. It encodes CASSTNRDRGGYEQYF.

This clonotype has only a few counts. The V and J genes are TRBV12-3 or TRBV12-4 and TRBJ2-1; TRBD1 is a possible D gene (6 bases). The CDR3 is 11 residues long. V lost 6 bases to trimming and J lost 10 bases, with 10 bases between them. CDR3 residues: CASRQGREQFF. The CDR3 bases are TGTGCCAGCAGACAGGGCCGCGAGCAGTTCTTC.

V gene TRBV7-9 combines with J gene TRBJ2-5; 7 bases agree with TRBD2. Per germline, CDR1 SEHNR and CDR2 FQNEAQ (reference sequence). Trimming at V came to 5 bases and at J to 12 bases, leaving 12 bases not matched to a gene. CDR3 size: 13 residues. The CDR3 nucleotides read TGTGCCAGCAGCCCGGGAGGTACGGGACCGGAGTACTTC. Translated: CASSPGGTGPEYF.

This clonotype was recorded a few times. V and J are TRBV4-2 and TRBJ2-1; D uncertain. The length of the CDR3 is 12 residues. Trimming removed 0 bases at V and 6 bases at J, with 3 bases between. From germline, CDR1 is LGHNA and CDR2 YNFKEQ. CDR3 in DNA: TGTGCCAGCAGCCAAGAAGTCAATGAGCAGTTCTTC. The encoded protein is CASSQEVNEQFF.

This clonotype turned up a few times. V and J are TRBV7-2 and TRBJ2-5, with a possible D match to TRBD1 (7 bases). Germline CDR1 is SGHTA and CDR2 is FQGNSA. V was shortened by 3 bases and J by 2 bases, with 16 bases between the two germline ends. The CDR3 runs 16 residues. The CDR3 spells CASSFPPTGRQETQYF. The DNA of the CDR3 is TGTGCCAGCAGCTTCCCGCCGACAGGGAGGCAAGAGACCCAGTACTTC.

In this sample, this clonotype turned up many times. The gene calls are TRBV5-1 and TRBJ2-1; tentative D call: TRBD1 (7 bases). Trimming shortened V by 4 bases and J by 9 bases, and 17 bases separated the two germline ends. This CDR3 has 14 residues. The V gene's germline CDR1 is SGHRS and CDR2 YFSETQ. Here the CDR3 reads CASSGTALAFEQFF. CDR3 sequence (DNA): TGCGCCAGCAGCGGGACAGCACTAGCTTTTGAGCAGTTCTTC.

This clonotype appeared a few times. The chain uses TRBV6-5 and TRBJ2-7, with D possibly matching TRBD2 (6 bases). CDR3 length equals 14 residues. The ends were cut back, 6 bases at V and 2 bases at J, with 14 bases in the middle. Germline V gene lookup returns CDR1 MNHEY and CDR2 SVGAGI. CDR3 bases: TGTGCCAGCAGGAGGCTAGCGAGCCCCTACGAGCAGTACTTC. Encoded protein: CASRRLASPYEQYF.

The V and J genes are TRBV7-2 and TRBJ1-2, with D maybe TRBD1 (5 bases). Trimming removed 0 bases from V and 4 bases from J, with 15 bases in between. CDR1 is SGHTA, CDR2 FQGNSA, per germline. The CDR3 extends over 16 amino acids. The CDR3 is CASSLAGTGSGYGYTF. The CDR3 DNA reads TGTGCCAGCAGCTTAGCGGGGACGGGATCGGGCTATGGCTACACCTTC.

This chain joins TRBV9 and TRBJ1-5; maybe TRBD1 (5 bases). Trimming shortened V by 0 bases and J by 4 bases, and 11 bases separated the two germline ends. The CDR3 covers 15 residues. CDR1 and CDR2 from the germline V gene are SGDLS and YYNGEE. CDR3 in amino acids: CASSVGWGENQPQHF. In nucleotides, the CDR3 is TGTGCCAGCAGCGTAGGGTGGGGGGAAAATCAGCCCCAGCATTTT. Filled out from reference TRBV9 and TRBJ1-5, the complete variable domain reads DSGVTQTPKHLITATGQRVTLRCSPRSGDLSVYWYQQSLDQGLQFLIQYYNGEERAKGNILERFSAQQFPDLHSELNLSSLELGDSALYFCASSVGWGENQPQHFGDGTRLSIL.

The chain links TRBV4-1 to TRBJ1-1, with D hard to call. Trimming left V 2 bases short and J 5 bases short, with 15 bases between. Germline CDR1 is MGHRA and CDR2 is YSYEKL. The CDR3 has 15 amino acids. In DNA, the CDR3 is TGCGCCAGCAGCCAATATTCGCAGGTCTTGACTGAAGCTTTCTTT. This gives the protein CASSQYSQVLTEAFF.

The CDR3 sequence is CASSPTTAGANVLTF. The CDR3 bases are TGCGCCAGCAGCCCGACGACAGCCGGGGCCAACGTCCTGACTTTC. The chain links TRBV5-1 to TRBJ2-6; possibly TRBD1 for D (5 bases). The germline CDR1 and CDR2 sequences are SGHRS and YFSETQ. This CDR3 has 15 residues. Trimming shortened V by 4 bases and J by 4 bases, and 12 bases separated the two germline ends.

This clonotype was counted between two and nine times. V usage is TRBV12-3 or TRBV12-4 and J usage is TRBJ2-1; D assignment may be TRBD1 or TRBD2 (5 bases each). V lost 7 bases and J 0 bases, leaving 16 bases between the germline ends. The CDR3 consists of 16 residues. The CDR3 sequence is CASTLGTASSYNEQFF. The CDR3 coding sequence is TGTGCCAGCACCCTCGGGACCGCAAGCTCCTACAATGAGCAGTTCTTC.

Only a few counts were recorded for this clonotype. The rearrangement links TRBV5-1 to TRBJ1-4, with D hard to call. Trimming removed 0 bases at V and 8 bases at J, with 14 bases between. The germline V gene encodes CDR1 SGHRS and CDR2 YFSETQ. CDR3 length: 15 amino acids. CDR3 sequence (DNA): TGCGCCAGCAGCTTGGGGGCAGGCGGTAAGGAAAAACTGTTTTTT. This codes for CASSLGAGGKEKLFF. Combining the CDR3 with reference TRBV5-1 and TRBJ1-4 gives the whole variable domain KAGVTQTPRYLIKTRGQQVTLSCSPISGHRSVSWYQQTPGQGLQFLFEYFSETQRNKGNFPGRFSGRQFSNSRSEMNVSTLELGDSALYLCASSLGAGGKEKLFFGSGTQLSVL.

This clonotype was observed a handful of times. The chain uses TRBV5-1 and TRBJ2-5; D assignment may be TRBD1 or TRBD2 (5 bases each). V lost 5 bases, J lost 3 bases, and 14 bases lay in between. This CDR3 is 14 amino acids long. Looked up from germline, CDR1 is SGHRS and CDR2 is YFSETQ. In DNA, the CDR3 is TGCGCCAGCAGTCGGGACCCGGGAAAAGAGACCCAGTACTTC. Protein sequence: CASSRDPGKETQYF.

Only a few counts were recorded for this clonotype. The V gene is TRBV7-9, the J gene TRBJ1-2; D remains unclear. The CDR3 spans 10 residues. V lost 5 bases and J lost 10, with 8 bases in between. CDR1 SEHNR and CDR2 FQNEAQ come from the germline V gene (reference sequence). CDR3 protein: CASSQLSYTF. The CDR3 nucleotides are TGTGCCAGCAGCCAACTATCCTACACCTTC.

The CDR3 is CASNLKGLTTEAFF. The CDR3 nucleotides read TGTGCCAGCAATTTGAAAGGTTTGACCACTGAAGCTTTCTTT. The genes are TRBV2 and TRBJ1-1; D is undetermined. Trimming pared 7 bases from V and 4 bases from J, leaving 16 bases between. From germline, CDR1 is SNHLY and CDR2 FYNNEI. The length of the CDR3 is 14 residues.

Written as DNA, the CDR3 is TGCGCCAGCAGCCTGGAAGGGACTCAGCCCCAGCATTTT. This encodes CASSLEGTQPQHF. The chain uses TRBV5-1 and TRBJ1-5, with D perhaps matching TRBD1 (5 bases). The V end was cut by 4 bases, the J end by 6 bases, with 11 bases between. The length of the CDR3 is 13 residues. Germline values: CDR1 SGHRS, CDR2 YFSETQ.

The chain has TRBV10-3 and TRBJ2-7; the D call may be TRBD1 or TRBD2 (6 bases each). V lost 9 bases and J 2 bases, leaving 14 bases between the germline ends. The CDR3 contains 13 residues. Germline V CDR1 and CDR2: ENHRY, SYGVKD. The CDR3 nucleotides read TGTGCCATAGGGGGGCGAATGACCTACGAGCAGTACTTC. This gives the protein CAIGGRMTYEQYF.

This clonotype was seen many times. The CDR3 here is CASKKGGYNEQFF. The CDR3 nucleotides read TGTGCCAGCAAGAAGGGGGGCTACAATGAGCAGTTCTTC. The chain carries TRBV2 and TRBJ2-1; D is perhaps TRBD1 or TRBD2 (6 bases each). The CDR3 length is 13 residues. The V gene's germline CDR1 is SNHLY and CDR2 FYNNEI. Trimming took 7 bases from V and 3 from J, leaving 10 bases between them.

A remark on this clonotype: At one boundary the junction diverges from the germline segment, which might be a read error. This chain links TRBV7-7 with TRBJ2-3; tentatively, D is TRBD2 (7 bases). Germline lookup yields CDR1 SSHAT and CDR2 FNYEAQ (reference sequence). This CDR3 has 17 residues. The CDR3 loop reads CASSLGGAGLSTDTQYF. CDR3 in DNA: TGTGCTAGCAGCTTAGGGGGAGCGGGGCTGTCCACAGATACGCAGTATTTT.